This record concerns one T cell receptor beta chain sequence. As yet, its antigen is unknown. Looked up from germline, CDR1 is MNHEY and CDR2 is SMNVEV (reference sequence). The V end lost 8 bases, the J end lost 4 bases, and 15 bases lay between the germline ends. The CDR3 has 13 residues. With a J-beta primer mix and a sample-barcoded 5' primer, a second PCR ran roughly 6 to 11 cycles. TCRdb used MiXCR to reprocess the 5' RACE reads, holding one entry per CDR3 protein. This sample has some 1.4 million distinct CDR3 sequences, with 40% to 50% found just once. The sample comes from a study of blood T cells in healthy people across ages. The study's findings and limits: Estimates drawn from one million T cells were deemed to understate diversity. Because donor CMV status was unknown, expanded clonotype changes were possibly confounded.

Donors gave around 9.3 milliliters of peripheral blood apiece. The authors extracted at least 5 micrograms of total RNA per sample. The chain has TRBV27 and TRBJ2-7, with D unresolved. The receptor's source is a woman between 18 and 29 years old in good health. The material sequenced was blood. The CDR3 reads CASARSELYEQYF. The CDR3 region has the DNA TGTGCCAGCGCCCGCAGTGAGTTGTACGAGCAGTACTTC.